The 18 T cell receptor beta chains below all came from one sample that was sequenced in a study of OX40 agonist ivuxolimab in advanced cancers. This table comes from immunoSEQ multiplex PCR, and its TCRdb copy is limited to in-frame clones, with some not included. The table has over 75,000 clones, roughly 87% seen once. The specimen comprised CD4+ or CD8+ T cells sorted from blood, sampled in a trial of the OX40 agonist ivuxolimab. These receptors all come from an adult with an advanced solid tumor such as melanoma, head and neck, liver or kidney cancer.

The chain couples TRBV5-6 to TRBJ1-5; the D is unclear. The V end was cut by 0 bases, the J end by 2 bases, with 6 bases between. The germline V gene encodes CDR1 SGHDT and CDR2 YYEEEE. The CDR3 runs 14 residues. CDR3: CASSLVSGNQPQHF. In DNA, the CDR3 is TGTGCCAGCAGCTTGGTGAGCGGCAATCAGCCCCAGCATTTT.

This sequence joins TRBV21-1 and TRBJ2-7; the table assigns TRBD1, which was not confirmed against the DNA. TRBV21-1 is shown as a pseudogene. CDR3 size: 16 residues. CDR3 amino acids: CASSKLVRDIIYEQYF. CDR3 coding DNA: TGTGCCAGCAGCAAGCTAGTACGGGACATCATCTACGAGCAGTACTTC.

This clone was recorded once. The chain is built from TRBV7-2 and TRBJ2-7; D may be TRBD2 (5 bases). The germline V gene encodes CDR1 SGHTA and CDR2 FQGNSA. This CDR3 contains 17 residues. The V and J ends lost 4 bases and 0 bases respectively, with 19 bases between them. The CDR3 is CASSSPEGSVSSYEQYF. CDR3 bases: TGTGCCAGCAGCTCACCCGAAGGTAGCGTCAGCTCCTACGAGCAGTACTTC.

CDR3 nucleotides: TGTGCCAGCAGCTCATGGCAGGGGAACACTGAAGCTTTCTTT. Translation gives CASSSWQGNTEAFF. The V gene is TRBV27, the J gene TRBJ1-1; D is perhaps TRBD1 (5 bases). Per germline, CDR1 MNHEY and CDR2 SMNVEV (reference sequence). With 6 bases removed from V and 1 base from J, the gap between germline ends came to 12 bases. CDR3 length: 14 amino acids.

This clone was observed a few times. This chain connects TRBV19 to TRBJ1-1, with D tentatively TRBD1 (5 bases). Trimming cost V 3 bases and J 3 bases, with 8 bases left between them. The CDR3 has 13 amino acids. Germline CDR1 and CDR2: LNHDA and SQIVND (reference sequence). CDR3 protein: CASSITRDTEAFF. The CDR3 bases are TGTGCCAGTAGTATCACCAGGGACACTGAAGCTTTCTTT.

This clone has a single count. The gene calls are TRBV27 and TRBJ2-7, with 9 bases fitting TRBD1. This CDR3 is built from 13 residues. In germline, CDR1 is MNHEY, CDR2 SMNVEV (reference sequence). The V gene end was trimmed by 5 bases and the J gene end by 7 bases; junction bases not matched to a gene: 6. This chain's CDR3 is CASSAGTGLEQYF. The CDR3 DNA follows: TGTGCCAGCAGTGCAGGGACAGGGCTGGAGCAGTACTTC.

The gene calls are TRBV28 and TRBJ2-4; perhaps TRBD2 as D (5 bases). This CDR3 has 13 residues. The germline V and J ends were trimmed by 6 bases and 3 bases, with 9 bases remaining between them. Germline V gives CDR1 MDHEN, CDR2 SYDVKM. In nucleotides, the CDR3 is TGTGCCAGCAGGGTAGGAGGCAAAAACATTCAGTACTTC. This gives the protein CASRVGGKNIQYF.

In this sample, this clone turned up a few times. This sequence joins TRBV11-3 and TRBJ1-2, with a tentative D call TRBD1 (5 bases). Germline assignment: CDR1 SGHNT and CDR2 YENEEA. V was trimmed by 5 bases and J by 2 bases, leaving 15 bases between them. The CDR3 covers 15 residues. CDR3 sequence: CASSPNRGINYGYTF. CDR3 sequence (DNA): TGTGCCAGCAGCCCAAACCGGGGGATAAACTATGGCTACACCTTC.

This CDR3 is CASSYSRGSSYEQYF. CDR3 nucleotides: TGTGCCAGCAGTTACTCACGGGGGAGCTCCTACGAGCAGTACTTC. The V and J genes are TRBV6-6 and TRBJ2-7, with D possibly matching TRBD2 (6 bases). The CDR3 has 15 residues. The germline gives CDR1 MNHNY, CDR2 SVGAGI (reference sequence). Trimming took off 0 bases at V and 0 bases at J, with 9 bases between the two ends.

This sequence joins TRBV7-2 and TRBJ1-2; a possible D gene is TRBD1 (5 bases). Germline-derived CDR1 and CDR2 are SGHTA and FQGNSA. Trimming shortened V by 0 bases and J by 1 base, and 9 bases separated the two germline ends. The CDR3 consists of 15 residues. This chain's CDR3 is CASSLAPRVNYGYTF. In nucleotides, the CDR3 is TGTGCCAGCAGCTTAGCCCCCAGGGTTAACTATGGCTACACCTTC.

This rearrangement joins TRBV30 to TRBJ2-7, with 10 bases that match TRBD1. This CDR3 spans 15 amino acids. Germline V gene lookup returns CDR1 GTSNPN and CDR2 SVGIG (reference sequence). After removal of 2 bases from V and 2 bases from J, the junction contained 6 bases not matched to a gene. This CDR3 reads CAWSPWTGGPYEQYF. CDR3 DNA: TGTGCCTGGAGTCCCTGGACAGGGGGGCCCTACGAGCAGTACTTC.

The chain links TRBV6-5 to TRBJ1-2; 7 nucleotides align to TRBD1. This CDR3 spans 14 amino acids. Unmatched junction bases numbered 3, after V lost 1 base and J lost 4 bases. Germline CDR1 MNHEY, CDR2 SVGAGI. CDR3 nucleotide sequence: TGTGCCAGCAGTTACTACAGGGGCCTCTATGGCTACACCTTC. Amino acid sequence: CASSYYRGLYGYTF.

V and J are TRBV5-1 and TRBJ2-3; TRBD2 agrees at 7 bases. J gave up 6 bases and V 2 bases, and 6 bases lay outside the gene matches. This CDR3 contains 14 residues. Germline CDR1 is SGHRS and CDR2 is YFSETQ. CDR3 protein: CASSFRLASDTQYF. CDR3 coding DNA: TGCGCCAGCAGCTTTAGACTAGCATCCGATACGCAGTATTTT.

V usage is TRBV28 and J usage is TRBJ2-7; 7 bases are shared with TRBD1. The germline V gene encodes CDR1 MDHEN and CDR2 SYDVKM. V was clipped by 4 bases and J by 3 bases; unmatched bases: 9. The CDR3 is 15 residues long. CDR3 region: CASSSLGGQSYEQYF. CDR3 DNA: TGTGCCAGCAGTTCTCTTGGGGGACAGAGCTACGAGCAGTACTTC.

This chain joins TRBV7-8 and TRBJ1-2, with 7 bases fitting TRBD1. V lost 5 bases, J lost 4 bases, and 10 bases stayed unmatched. The CDR3 runs 15 residues. In germline, CDR1 is SGHVS, CDR2 FQNEAQ. Here the CDR3 DNA reads TGTGCCAGCAGCGCTATGGGGACAGTTACCTATGGCTACACCTTC. Translating it yields CASSAMGTVTYGYTF. Supplemented by reference TRBV7-8 and TRBJ1-2, the full variable domain reads GAGVSQSPRYKVAKRGQDVALRCDPISGHVSLFWYQQALGQGPEFLTYFQNEAQLDKSGLPSDRFFAERPEGSVSTLKIQRTQQEDSAVYLCASSAMGTVTYGYTFGSGTRLTVV.

This clone was found once. Since the CDR3 does not end with the conserved phenylalanine or tryptophan, this likely comes from a read error. No DNA is shown, since the ends of the CDR3 on it are uncertain; the CDR3 is the one TCRdb lists. The rearrangement joins TRBV21-1 to TRBJ2-7; the table's D gene call, TRBD2, was not cross checked with the DNA. TRBV21-1 is assigned pseudogene status. Inclusive of both ends, the CDR3 amounts to 8 amino acids. CDR3 in amino acids: CASPNPRG.

The rearrangement links TRBV28 to TRBJ2-2; tentatively, D is TRBD1 (6 bases). The CDR3 length is 15 residues. V was cut by 6 bases and J by 6 bases, with 17 bases left in between. Germline lookup yields CDR1 MDHEN and CDR2 SYDVKM. DNA for the CDR3: TGTGCCAGCAGCCTCGATCTAGGGGGTGCCGGGGAGCTGTTTTTT. Its protein is CASSLDLGGAGELFF.

CDR3 protein: CSVELWPRNTGELFF. CDR3 coding DNA: TGCAGCGTTGAATTGTGGCCCCGGAACACCGGGGAGCTGTTTTTT. This chain links TRBV29-1 with TRBJ2-2, with D uncertain. Trimming shortened V by 2 bases and J by 1 base, and 11 bases separated the two germline ends. CDR1 is SQVTM, CDR2 ANQGSEA, per germline. The CDR3 spans 15 residues.